These 27 T cell receptor beta chains were sequenced from one sample in a study of T-cell reconstitution after alpha-beta-depleted transplantation in children. For TCRbeta, the library was prepared with unique molecular identifiers. TCRdb re-analysed the PCR reads in MiXCR, keeping a single row per CDR3 protein. This sample has hundreds of thousands of distinct CDR3 sequences, with 13% found just once. The material was PBMCs, obtained before TCRalphabeta/CD19-depleted stem cell transplant. The receptors were gathered from a girl aged 2 to 9 with congenital amegakaryocytic thrombocytopenia, due to receive a stem cell transplant.

This clonotype was seen at least ten times. CDR3 sequence: CASSLGQIGNQPQHF. The CDR3 DNA is TGTGCCAGCAGCTTAGGGCAAATCGGCAATCAGCCCCAGCATTTT. V and J are TRBV7-8 and TRBJ1-5; D gene ambiguous. V lost 1 base, J lost 2 bases, and 9 bases lay in between. The CDR3 spans 15 residues. CDR1 SGHVS and CDR2 FQNEAQ come from the germline V gene. The complete variable domain, with remaining parts taken from reference TRBV7-8 and TRBJ1-5, reads GAGVSQSPRYKVAKRGQDVALRCDPISGHVSLFWYQQALGQGPEFLTYFQNEAQLDKSGLPSDRFFAERPEGSVSTLKIQRTQQEDSAVYLCASSLGQIGNQPQHFGDGTRLSIL.

This clonotype was seen ten or more times. The chain links TRBV12-3 or TRBV12-4 to TRBJ2-2; TRBD1 matches at 7 bases. V shed 5 bases, J shed 7 bases, and the junction held 7 bases outside the gene matches. This CDR3 comprises 14 residues. In DNA, the CDR3 is TGTGCCAGCAGTCCAGACAGGGCGGGCGGGGAGCTGTTTTTT. Its protein is CASSPDRAGGELFF.

The chain couples TRBV11-3 to TRBJ2-3, with TRBD2 matching 7 bases. This CDR3 is 15 amino acids long. Per the germline V gene, CDR1 is SGHNT and CDR2 is YENEEA. V dropped 6 bases and J dropped 1; count of bases not matched to a gene: 7. In DNA, the CDR3 is TGTGCCAGCAGGAGCGGGACCTCTCGCACAGATACGCAGTATTTT. As protein: CASRSGTSRTDTQYF.

Only a few counts were recorded for this clonotype. The gene calls are TRBV20-1 and TRBJ2-2; TRBD2 matches at 10 bases. The CDR3 has 16 residues. J lost 4 bases, V lost 5 bases, and 10 bases had no gene match. Per the germline V gene, CDR1 is DFQATT and CDR2 is SNEGSKA (reference sequence). CDR3 in DNA: TGCAGTGCTTCCAGCCGACTAGCGGGCTCCACCGGGGAGCTGTTTTTT. The encoded protein is CSASSRLAGSTGELFF.

This clonotype was seen at least ten times. The chain joins TRBV12-3 or TRBV12-4 to TRBJ2-5, with a tentative D call TRBD1 (5 bases). This CDR3 region has 12 residues. Deletions cut 0 bases from V and 8 bases from J, with 7 bases between. CDR3 DNA sequence: TGTGCCAGCAGTTTAGCGGACAATACCCAGTACTTC. Its protein is CASSLADNTQYF.

This clonotype was picked up a small number of times. This chain uses TRBV7-2 with TRBJ1-3; D is undetermined. V gave up 2 bases and J gave up 0 bases, with 17 bases separating them. CDR3 length: 18 residues. The germline gives CDR1 SGHTA, CDR2 FQGNSA. DNA of the CDR3: TGTGCCAGCAGCTTAATGGGAACTCGCCGAGTCTCTGGAAACACCATATATTTT. Protein: CASSLMGTRRVSGNTIYF.

The rearrangement uses TRBV5-1 and TRBJ2-1; D remains ambiguous. The V end lost 4 bases, the J end lost 4 bases, and 15 bases lay between the germline ends. This CDR3 spans 15 amino acids. Germline-derived CDR1 and CDR2 are SGHRS and YFSETQ. The CDR3 DNA is TGCGCCAGCAGCCCCCCCGTAGCAGTGTACAATGAGCAGTTCTTC. Translating it yields CASSPPVAVYNEQFF.

This chain links TRBV15 with TRBJ2-2; tentative D call: TRBD2 (6 bases). This CDR3 is 17 amino acids long. Looked up from germline, CDR1 is LNHNV and CDR2 is YYDKDF (reference sequence). Trimming shortened V by 5 bases and J by 0 bases, and 16 bases separated the two germline ends. The CDR3 DNA follows: TGTGCCACCAGCCGCCCTGTGGGACTGGCGAACACCGGGGAGCTGTTTTTT. Protein sequence: CATSRPVGLANTGELFF.

The chain recombines TRBV7-3 with TRBJ2-1; D is possibly TRBD2 (5 bases). This CDR3 has 16 residues. V lost 2 bases and J lost 3, with 14 bases in between. Germline V gene lookup returns CDR1 SGHTA and CDR2 FQGTGA. CDR3 in DNA: TGTGCCAGCAGCTTAGAAGCGGATCCCTACTACAATGAGCAGTTCTTC. This sequence encodes CASSLEADPYYNEQFF. The variable domain in full, completed from reference TRBV7-3 and TRBJ2-1, reads GAGVSQTPSNKVTEKGKYVELRCDPISGHTALYWYRQSLGQGPEFLIYFQGTGAADDSGLPNDRFFAVRPEGSVSTLKIQRTERGDSAVYLCASSLEADPYYNEQFFGPGTRLTVL.

This clonotype occurred many times. This rearrangement joins TRBV9 to TRBJ2-2, with D possibly being TRBD1 (5 bases). The CDR3 length is 14 residues. Trimming left V 1 base short and J 6 bases short, with 10 bases between. CDR1 and CDR2 (germline): SGDLS, YYNGEE. The DNA of the CDR3 is TGTGCCAGCAGCGTACTACAGGCCCCCGGGGAGCTGTTTTTT. The encoded protein is CASSVLQAPGELFF.

This clonotype showed up just a few times. The chain carries TRBV20-1 and TRBJ2-1, with D unresolved. Per the germline V gene, CDR1 is DFQATT and CDR2 is SNEGSKA (reference sequence). The CDR3 contains 13 residues. V was shortened by 5 bases and J by 6 bases, with 14 bases between the two germline ends. The CDR3 nucleotides are TGCAGTGCTCCCACCGTTGTTCTCAATGAGCAGTTCTTC. Protein product: CSAPTVVLNEQFF.

The chain carries TRBV5-1 and TRBJ2-7; D may be TRBD2 (6 bases). Germline V CDR1 and CDR2: SGHRS, YFSETQ. V was trimmed by 1 base and J by 6 bases, leaving 14 bases between them. CDR3 length: 14 residues. The CDR3 DNA reads as TGCGCCAGCAGCTTGACTAGCCCGCCTTTCGAGCAGTACTTC. Protein product: CASSLTSPPFEQYF.

This clonotype was seen at least ten times. The chain recombines TRBV12-3 or TRBV12-4 with TRBJ2-1, with TRBD2 matching over 8 bases. The junction had 9 bases not matched to a gene; V was cut back by 6 bases and J by 14 bases. This CDR3 contains 12 residues. The CDR3 spells CASSPAGAVEFF. The DNA for the CDR3 is TGTGCCAGCAGCCCAGCGGGGGCCGTGGAGTTCTTC.

In this sample, this clonotype turned up a few times. The rearrangement joins TRBV27 to TRBJ2-1; 10 bases fit TRBD2. The CDR3 spans 18 residues. Germline CDR1 MNHEY, CDR2 SMNVEV (reference sequence). V was clipped by 4 bases and J by 4 bases; unmatched bases: 13. DNA for the CDR3: TGTGCCAGCAGTTCCGACTTCCCCAGCGGGAGGGCGTACAATGAGCAGTTCTTC. Its protein is CASSSDFPSGRAYNEQFF.

This clonotype was seen repeatedly, ten times or more. This chain links TRBV29-1 with TRBJ2-7, with 11 positions matching TRBD2. CDR3 length: 14 amino acids. J was trimmed by 5 bases and V by 4 bases; bases with no gene match: 7. Germline CDR1 reads SQVTM; CDR2 reads ANQGSEA. DNA for the CDR3: TGCAGCGTTGCCCCTAGCGGGAGGAAAAACGAGCAGTACTTC. Amino acid sequence: CSVAPSGRKNEQYF.

As concerns this clonotype: One junction end disagrees with the germline gene, perhaps due to a read error. The chain is built from TRBV7-2 and TRBJ2-3; no clear D gene. This CDR3 has 16 residues. Germline V gene sequence: CDR1 SGHTA, CDR2 FQGNSA. CDR3 region: CASSLAAARRTDTQSF. The CDR3 nucleotides are TGTGCCAGCAGCTTAGCGGCTGCGAGACGCACAGATACGCAGTCTTTT.

This clonotype came up many times. CDR3 sequence: CASSPRFGVSPQYF. The CDR3, as DNA: TGTGCCAGCAGCCCTAGGTTTGGGGTAAGTCCCCAGTACTTC. This chain uses TRBV12-3 or TRBV12-4 with TRBJ2-5, with D unclear. CDR3 length equals 14 residues. Trimming left V 6 bases short and J 9 bases short, with 20 bases between.

This clonotype was recorded a few times. The chain uses TRBV20-1 and TRBJ2-6; 7 nucleotides align to TRBD1. The CDR3 runs to 18 residues. V gave up 4 bases and J gave up 0 bases; unmatched junction bases: 12. In germline, CDR1 is DFQATT, CDR2 SNEGSKA (reference sequence). CDR3 in amino acids: CSANDRQGAYSGANVLTF. CDR3 nucleotide sequence: TGCAGTGCTAACGACCGACAGGGCGCCTACTCTGGGGCCAACGTCCTGACTTTC.

This clonotype turned up a few times. The J gene is TRBJ1-1, the V gene TRBV12-5, with D unresolved. The CDR3 sequence is 13 residues long. The V end was cut by 5 bases, the J end by 4 bases, with 11 bases between. CDR1 and CDR2 (germline): LGHNT, FRNRAP. The CDR3 loop is CASGRGVGTEAFF. DNA for the CDR3: TGTGCTAGTGGTCGCGGGGTCGGCACTGAAGCTTTCTTT. The entire variable domain, with the rest obtained from reference TRBV12-5 and TRBJ1-1, is as follows: DARVTQTPRHKVTEMGQEVTMRCQPILGHNTVFWYRQTMMQGLELLAYFRNRAPLDDSGMPKDRFSAEMPDATLATLKIQPSEPRDSAVYFCASGRGVGTEAFFGQGTRLTVV.

This clonotype was counted between two and nine times. The rearrangement uses TRBV12-3 or TRBV12-4 and TRBJ2-1; possibly TRBD1 or TRBD2 for D (5 bases each). Trimming cost V 4 bases and J 9 bases, with 19 bases left between them. The CDR3 loop spans 15 amino acids. The CDR3 reads CASSYRSPGASEQFF. The CDR3 nucleotides read TGTGCCAGCAGTTATAGATCTCCCGGGGCAAGTGAGCAGTTCTTC.

There are a few counts of this clonotype. The V gene is TRBV11-2, the J gene TRBJ1-2; tentatively, D is TRBD1 (6 bases). Between the trimmed V and J ends, which lost 2 bases and 4 bases, there was a span of 20 bases. Germline V CDR1 and CDR2: SGHAT, FQNNGV. The CDR3 extends over 17 amino acids. DNA for the CDR3: TGTGCCAGCAGCTTATGCGGACAGTACCGTTCCTTCTATGGCTACACCTTC. It encodes CASSLCGQYRSFYGYTF. Full variable domain (missing parts from reference TRBV11-2 and TRBJ1-2): EAGVAQSPRYKIIEKRQSVAFWCNPISGHATLYWYQQILGQGPKLLIQFQNNGVVDDSQLPKDRFSAERLKGVDSTLKIQPAKLEDSAVYLCASSLCGQYRSFYGYTFGSGTRLTVV.

This clonotype was counted many times. The gene calls are TRBV20-1 and TRBJ2-7, with D possibly matching TRBD1 (6 bases). V was cut by 1 base and J by 2 bases, with 18 bases left in between. The CDR3 loop spans 16 amino acids. Germline CDR1 DFQATT, CDR2 SNEGSKA (reference sequence). The CDR3 bases are TGCAGTGCTAGAGGGGGGCTTCCAACCACTCCCTACGAGCAGTACTTC. It is translated as CSARGGLPTTPYEQYF.

The chain couples TRBV7-6 to TRBJ2-6, with TRBD1 identical over 9 bases. This CDR3 region has 17 residues. Germline V lookup: CDR1 SGHVS, CDR2 FNYEAQ. J lost 1 base, V lost 3 bases, and 4 bases had no gene match. CDR3 DNA sequence: TGTGCCAGCAGCTTCTCCGGGACAGGGTCTGGGGCCAACGTCCTGACTTTC. Amino acid sequence: CASSFSGTGSGANVLTF.

The rearrangement joins TRBV21-1 to TRBJ2-3; TRBD1 is the table's D call and was not checked against the DNA. TRBV21-1 is tagged as a pseudogene. CDR3 length: 15 residues. The chain's CDR3 is CASSRQGARTDTQYF. The CDR3 DNA reads TGTGCCAGCAGCAGGCAGGGGGCGCGCACAGATACGCAGTATTTT.

In its sample, this clonotype was seen many times. The chain is built from TRBV20-1 and TRBJ2-3; TRBD2 might be the D (5 bases). This CDR3 spans 15 amino acids. Germline CDR1 is DFQATT and CDR2 is SNEGSKA (reference sequence). V gave up 0 bases and J gave up 3 bases, with 13 bases separating them. The DNA of the CDR3 is TGCAGTGCTAGAGATTTGCGGGTCGGGACAGATACGCAGTATTTT. Its translation: CSARDLRVGTDTQYF.

This clonotype came up many times. This chain connects TRBV20-1 to TRBJ2-2; D is unclear. Trimming left V 3 bases short and J 6 bases short, with 8 bases between. Germline CDR1 reads DFQATT; CDR2 reads SNEGSKA (reference sequence). The CDR3 consists of 12 residues. The CDR3, as DNA: TGCAGTGCTAGTATAGGGTCCGGGGAGCTGTTTTTT. Residues: CSASIGSGELFF.

In this sample, this clonotype turned up many times. J is TRBJ2-3 and V is TRBV4-1; 11 bases line up with TRBD2. Germline lookup yields CDR1 MGHRA and CDR2 YSYEKL. There are 16 residues in the CDR3. V was pared by 8 bases and J by 3 bases, with 10 bases of the junction left unmatched. In DNA form, the CDR3 reads TGCGCCAGCGGAAGGACTAGCGGGCCTATAACAGATACGCAGTATTTT. This gives the protein CASGRTSGPITDTQYF.